The clone carrying this T cell receptor beta chain was seen at least ten times. The data were obtained in a study of Graves' ophthalmopathy and Graves' hyperthyroidism. For repertoire sequencing, the TCR beta CDR3 regions were amplified from RNA transcripts. The library came from an HTBI-primed first-round RT-PCR and a second-round multiplex PCR. TCRdb recomputed calls from the multiplex PCR reads with MiXCR, one row per CDR3 protein. Altogether over a million distinct CDR3 sequences are present, 35% to 40% being singletons, with the ten largest covering 11%. The germline V gene encodes CDR1 KGHDR and CDR2 SFDVKD. The CDR3 runs 16 residues. V lost 4 bases to trimming and J lost 1 base; unmatched junction nucleotides: 5.

The chain carries TRBV24-1 and TRBJ1-5; 8 bases map to TRBD1. The sample taken for sequencing was peripheral blood or thyroid tissue (not recorded which). This TCR was sampled from an adult man with Graves' hyperthyroidism. The CDR3 loop reads CATSDPGQGSNQPQHF. The CDR3, as DNA: TGTGCCACCAGTGACCCCGGACAGGGAAGCAATCAGCCCCAGCATTTT.